These 4 T cell receptor beta chains were sequenced from one sample in a study of T cells in tumors after PD-1 blockade. Profiled with immunoSEQ multiplex PCR; TCRdb holds only in-frame clones, not every one. This table has 60,000 or so clones, around 80% appearing once. The starting material was PBMCs, obtained before anti-PD-1 treatment. The source of these receptors is a human donor with basal cell carcinoma.

This clone was recorded a few times. CDR3 sequence (DNA): TGTGCCAGCAGCCAGCACTTGGGCGAAACTGAAGCTTTCTTT. Translating gives CASSQHLGETEAFF. The V call is TRBV4-2, the J call TRBJ1-1; D not certain. The V and J ends lost 3 bases and 5 bases respectively, with 13 bases between them. The length of the CDR3 is 14 residues. Germline V gene lookup returns CDR1 LGHNA and CDR2 YNFKEQ.

This clone was seen once. The V gene is TRBV19, the J gene TRBJ1-3; D gene unclear. V was trimmed by 6 bases and J by 6 bases, leaving 12 bases between them. Germline CDR1 is LNHDA and CDR2 is SQIVND (reference sequence). CDR3 length: 13 amino acids. This CDR3 reads CASSIQRLNTIYF. The CDR3 DNA sequence: TGTGCCAGTAGCATCCAGCGTTTAAACACCATATATTTT.

The chain recombines TRBV3-1 (or the pseudogene TRBV3-2) with TRBJ2-1; 9 positions match TRBD2. V lost 4 bases, J lost 5 bases, and 15 bases stayed unmatched. The CDR3 runs to 18 residues. Germline V CDR1 and CDR2: LGHDT, YNNKEL (reference sequence). The CDR3 nucleotides read TGTGCCAGCAGCCGAAAACTAGACCCGGGACTAGCTCACAATGAGCAGTTCTTC. As protein: CASSRKLDPGLAHNEQFF.

The chain carries TRBV19 and TRBJ1-5; a possible D gene is TRBD1 (5 bases). V lost 4 bases, J lost 6 bases, and 16 bases lay in between. Germline V lookup: CDR1 LNHDA, CDR2 SQIVND (reference sequence). This CDR3 is 15 amino acids long. The CDR3 DNA reads TGTGCCAGTAGTACATCCGGGACTGGCGTTCAGCCCCAGCATTTT. It codes for CASSTSGTGVQPQHF. Complete variable domain (other parts from reference TRBV19 and TRBJ1-5): DGGITQSPKYLFRKEGQNVTLSCEQNLNHDAMYWYRQDPGQGLRLIYYSQIVNDFQKGDIAEGYSVSREKKESFPLTVTSAQKNPTAFYLCASSTSGTGVQPQHFGDGTRLSIL.